This TCR beta chain emerged from a study of radiotherapy plus CTLA-4 blockade in lung cancer. Across the whole study: Around 18% of enrolled patients responded objectively, and 31% had disease control.

Receiving focal radiation plus CTLA-4 blockade with ipilimumab were patients who had chemo-refractory metastatic non-small-cell lung cancer. Sequencing was performed with immunoSEQ multiplex PCR; in TCRdb, only in-frame clones are kept and a portion is missing. In the table there are about 77,000 clones, roughly 74% of which are singletons. Study-level findings and limits: Reportedly, early blood T cell clone dynamics best predicted response, with interferon-beta.

This clone came up a few times. Antigen: not known. CDR1 is LNHDA, CDR2 SQIVND, per germline (reference sequence). This CDR3 comprises 14 residues. Trimming removed 5 bases from V and 4 bases from J, with 14 bases in between. The material sequenced was peripheral blood, taken from a patient treated with radiotherapy plus ipilimumab. The chain uses TRBV19 and TRBJ1-2, with a weak D call TRBD1 (5 bases). The origin of this receptor is a human donor with non-small cell lung cancer whose response to radiotherapy plus ipilimumab could not be evaluated. The CDR3 spells CASSPQGSTYGYTF. CDR3 DNA: TGTGCCAGTAGTCCGCAGGGTTCAACCTATGGCTACACCTTC.